This T cell receptor beta chain comes out of a study of shared clonotypes between healthy human individuals. Overall study: Each donor contributed plates that comprised three CD4 naive, three CD4 memory, two CD8 naive and one CD8 memory. Study observations and caveats: Richness estimates generally favored naive over memory subsets.

Concerning this clone itself: What it recognizes is unknown.

Terminally differentiated effector memory CD45RA+ cells were excluded by CCR7 positive selection of CD45RO-negative cells. All of the donors resided in Nashville, Tennessee, and each was a Caucasian adult. Assay used: immunoSEQ multiplex PCR; TCRdb lists only in-frame clones, some missing. In the table there are around 2,000,000 clones, about 94% of which are singletons. Germline V CDR1 and CDR2: MNHNS, SASEGT. With V trimmed by 3 bases and J by 2 bases, 6 bases remained unmatched. The CDR3 is made up of 15 amino acids. The rearrangement joins TRBV6-1 to TRBJ1-2, with 7 bases identical to TRBD1. This clonotype was sampled from a man between 18 and 35 years old in good health. Sequencing was performed on naive CD8+ T cells sorted from blood. The CDR3 region has the DNA TGTGCCAGCAGTGAGGGGACAGCACTAAACTATGGCTACACCTTC. Protein product: CASSEGTALNYGYTF.